One T cell receptor (beta chain) is described in this entry. Its binding antigen is unknown. The input lacks base qualities; no much larger clone sits a single base away. TCRbeta CDR3 regions were amplified from genomic DNA using the immunoSEQ Assay, a bias-controlled multiplex PCR. The authors processed their data as follows. Within the assay, amplification of reference gene primers was used to estimate how many nucleated cells each sample contained. Sequence reads were collapsed and filtered to measure the absolute abundance of every unique TCRbeta CDR3 rearrangement. Productive Simpson clonality was computed per sample as the square root of Simpson's diversity index over productive rearrangements. Entries here come from immuneACCESS through TCRdb and include only in-frame sequences with V and J called. Some clones fail to appear in such tables; in the studies checked, an unresolved V gene covers under half of the shortfall, and the cause of the remainder is unknown. V and J calls and clone size are given by that table; D and trimming were obtained from the DNA. This sample has approximately 300,000 clones in its table, and around nine tenths of those were observed once. In total, the top ten clones hold about 4% of the sample.

These data are taken from a study of blood T cell repertoires in COVID-19 (dated by TCRdb to about 2020). For the study in its entirety: Samples from collaborators originated in the United States, Italy and Spain and spanned both the acute and convalescent phases of COVID-19. The prospective study material was composed of cDNA or gDNA derived from T cells, B-cell-depleted T cells, or PBMCs. Nearly every sample came with metadata listing a de-identified subject ID, COVID-19 status, age in years and sex. The samples were drawn from two sources: the first 160 participants of the ongoing ImmuneRACE study, and 1,200 or so subjects contributed by 6 global collaborators. Subjects who had been exposed to COVID-19, were actively infected with it, or had recovered from it provided the deeply sampled blood TCRbeta repertoires that made up the dataset. The repertoires were released in a freely available public database meant as a resource for research on the immune response to SARS-CoV-2. Where HLA class I and class II types were available, the types were taken from metadata supplied by the sample provider, not from assay-based typing. Overall results and qualifications from the work: The quantity of clinical and demographic metadata differed by source and by participant and was supplied without curation.

In the prospective study, participants were about 18 to 90 years old, resided in about 25 geographic areas of the United States, and were enrolled through a virtual design. In the prospective study, cohorts were assigned on the basis of participant-reported clinical history obtained from a screening survey and a study questionnaire. Exposed participants had been in contact, within 2 weeks of entering the study, with a person who had a PCR-confirmed or clinician-diagnosed case of COVID-19. In the prospective study, whole blood, serum and a nasopharyngeal or oropharyngeal swab were collected from each participant by mobile phlebotomists. Additional blood draws and questionnaires over an approximately two-month period could optionally be provided by prospective study participants. Before DNA extraction, blood samples from the prospective study were shipped at room temperature or frozen. The germline V gene yields SGHRS for CDR1 and YFSETQ for CDR2. V gives up 4 bases and J gives up 5 bases, and the segment between their germline ends measures 15 bases. The CDR3 contains 14 residues, cysteine and phenylalanine counted. The read is trimmed to its CDR3 DNA, 42 bases read in frame from base 1.

The V and J genes are TRBV5-1 and TRBJ1-1; matching of 5 bases hints at TRBD1 as the D gene. Sequenced material: PBMCs or T cells enriched from blood (not recorded which). This sequence was found in a woman in her 30s who had been exposed to COVID-19. The CDR3 is CASSLGHLGTEAFF. The nucleotide sequence is given as TGCGCCAGCAGCCTAGGACACTTGGGGACTGAAGCTTTCTTT.